Sample share makes the clone carrying this T cell receptor beta chain medium-sized (0.01 to 0.1%). The antigen is not known. Repertoires were generated with immunoSEQ multiplex PCR, while TCRdb's copy carries only in-frame clones and drops some. The sample carries fewer than 12,000 clones, around 63% recorded once. This sample is drawn from a study of tumor-infiltrating lymphocytes in localized non-small cell lung cancer. Study in general: The cohort mixed smokers and never-smokers, several histologies, and some post-neoadjuvant-chemotherapy samples.

Study results and caveats: Compared with uninvolved lung, tumors showed higher T cell infiltration by TCRbeta sequencing.

Sequencing was performed on lung tumor tissue. This sequence was found in a human donor with non-small cell lung cancer.

The CDR3 loop reads CASSPAGNGYTF. The DNA for the CDR3 is TGTGCCAGCAGTCCCGCCGGGAATGGCTACACCTTC. V is TRBV27 and J is TRBJ1-2; D gene unclear. Trimming removed 5 bases at V and 6 bases at J, with 10 bases between. Germline CDR1 MNHEY, CDR2 SMNVEV (reference sequence). The CDR3 length is 12 residues.